One and the same sample provided the 25 T cell receptor beta chains below, sequenced in a study of beta chain features in type 1 diabetes. cDNA synthesis used the whole RNA isolate, giving expressed TCRB sequences. This table comes from immunoSEQ multiplex PCR, and its TCRdb copy is limited to in-frame clones, with some not included. The sample has about 360,000 clones, around 13% seen once; the top ten hold 0.017%. The material sequenced was naive CD4+ T cells from blood. These receptors were obtained from a man aged 18 to 35 in good health.

The sample holds a few counts of this clone. The CDR3 carries no conserved terminal phenylalanine or tryptophan, so it likely arises from a read error. No DNA is shown, since the ends of the CDR3 on it are uncertain; the CDR3 is the one TCRdb lists. V usage is TRBV19 and J usage is TRBJ2-7; the table's D call, TRBD1, was not checked against the DNA. CDR1 and CDR2 (germline): LNHDA, SQIVND (reference sequence). The CDR3 has 8 residues if both end residues are counted. CDR3 sequence reads: CASSNRSI.

This rearrangement joins TRBV7-3 to TRBJ2-5; D uncertain. The V and J ends lost 2 bases and 0 bases respectively, with 10 bases between them. Germline CDR1 is SGHTA and CDR2 is FQGTGA. CDR3 length: 15 amino acids. CDR3 bases: TGTGCCAGCAGCTTATCGCACACCAACCAAGAGACCCAGTACTTC. This sequence encodes CASSLSHTNQETQYF.

This chain joins TRBV30 and TRBJ2-5; TRBD2 matches 9 bases. The junction had 4 bases not matched to a gene; V was cut back by 4 bases and J by 1 base. Germline CDR1 reads GTSNPN; CDR2 reads SVGIG (reference sequence). This CDR3 has 14 residues. The DNA for the CDR3 is TGTGCCTGGACGGGGACTAGCCTCCAAGAGACCCAGTACTTC. The encoded protein is CAWTGTSLQETQYF.

This clone appeared a single time. This rearrangement joins TRBV28 to TRBJ2-2, with 10 bases matching TRBD2. The V segment lost 7 bases and the J segment 0 bases; nucleotides outside the gene matches: 2. CDR3 length: 15 amino acids. The germline CDR1 and CDR2 sequences are MDHEN and SYDVKM. In DNA, the CDR3 is TGTGCCAGCACCACTAGCGGGACGAACACCGGGGAGCTGTTTTTT. The encoded protein is CASTTSGTNTGELFF.

CDR3: CAWSVKTSGRHYEQYF. CDR3 DNA sequence: TGTGCCTGGAGTGTAAAGACTAGCGGAAGACATTACGAGCAGTACTTC. This rearrangement joins TRBV30 to TRBJ2-5; 9 bases align to TRBD2. The DNA end lines up better with TRBJ2-7; the J call may be wrong. Germline V lookup: CDR1 GTSNPN, CDR2 SVGIG (reference sequence). The CDR3 loop spans 16 amino acids.

This sequence joins TRBV6-5 and TRBJ2-1; TRBD1 agrees at 9 bases. Per the germline V gene, CDR1 is MNHEY and CDR2 is SVGAGI. This CDR3 is 14 amino acids long. J gave up 10 bases and V 6 bases, and 10 bases lay outside the gene matches. CDR3 in amino acids: CASSPGQGLLEQFF. CDR3 nucleotide sequence: TGTGCCAGCAGCCCTGGACAGGGGCTACTCGAGCAGTTCTTC.

The chain carries TRBV7-2 and TRBJ2-7; 8 bases fit TRBD1. V was clipped by 4 bases and J by 7 bases; unmatched bases: 3. Germline CDR1 and CDR2: SGHTA and FQGNSA. CDR3 size: 12 residues. The CDR3 region is CASSYRGWEQYF. The CDR3 coding sequence is TGTGCCAGCAGCTACAGGGGGTGGGAGCAGTACTTC.

There are a few counts of this clone. The chain is built from TRBV7-6 and TRBJ2-3; D gene ambiguous. The V end lost 0 bases, the J end lost 1 base, and 8 bases lay between the germline ends. The CDR3 consists of 15 residues. Per germline, CDR1 SGHVS and CDR2 FNYEAQ. The CDR3 protein is CASSLASSRTDTQYF. For the CDR3, the DNA is TGTGCCAGCAGCTTAGCGTCCAGTCGCACAGATACGCAGTATTTT.

This clone has a handful of counts. The genes are TRBV6-4 and TRBJ1-6; tentative D call: TRBD1 (6 bases). The CDR3 is 14 residues long. The germline V and J ends were trimmed by 4 bases and 10 bases, with 14 bases remaining between them. The germline V gene has CDR1 MRHNA and CDR2 SNTAGT. The CDR3 here is CASSASQGVSPLHF. CDR3 DNA: TGTGCCAGCAGTGCTTCACAGGGAGTCTCACCCCTCCACTTT.

Of note for this clone: At one boundary the junction diverges from the germline segment, which might be a read error. V is TRBV7-9 and J is TRBJ2-5; no reliable D call. Germline CDR1 and CDR2: SEHNR and FQNEAQ (reference sequence). The CDR3 consists of 14 residues. CDR3 protein: CASSSGVRQETQYF. CDR3 nucleotides: TGCGCCAGCAGCTCCGGAGTGCGCCAAGAGACCCAGTACTTC.

The rearrangement uses TRBV11-1 and TRBJ2-7; D may be TRBD1 (5 bases). The V gene's germline CDR1 is SGHAT and CDR2 FQDESV (reference sequence). The V gene lost 2 bases and the J gene lost 3 bases, with 8 bases spanning the gap. This CDR3 region has 13 residues. The CDR3 loop is CASSLTGYYEQYF. CDR3 bases: TGTGCCAGCAGCTTAACAGGCTACTACGAGCAGTACTTC. Filled out from reference TRBV11-1 and TRBJ2-7, the complete variable domain reads EAEVAQSPRYKITEKSQAVAFWCDPISGHATLYWYRQILGQGPELLVQFQDESVVDDSQLPKDRFSAERLKGVDSTLKIQPAELGDSAMYLCASSLTGYYEQYFGPGTRLTVT.

The J gene is TRBJ1-1, the V gene TRBV10-3; weak D call: TRBD1 (6 bases). This CDR3 has 14 amino acids. V shed 7 bases and J shed 3 bases, with 15 bases lying between them. From germline, CDR1 is ENHRY and CDR2 SYGVKD. The CDR3 protein is CAINPGTTDTEAFF. Written as DNA, the CDR3 is TGTGCCATCAATCCCGGGACAACAGACACTGAAGCTTTCTTT.

V gene TRBV7-9 combines with J gene TRBJ2-1; D is unresolved. The germline V gene encodes CDR1 SEHNR and CDR2 FQNEAQ (reference sequence). Trimming shortened V by 3 bases and J by 12 bases, and 15 bases separated the two germline ends. The CDR3 extends over 13 amino acids. CDR3 coding DNA: TGTGCCAGCAGCTTTTTGGAGAAAGGTAGGCAGTTCTTC. This codes for CASSFLEKGRQFF.

In this sample, this clone turned up a few times. V usage is TRBV28 and J usage is TRBJ2-7; 10 positions agree with TRBD1. Germline values: CDR1 MDHEN, CDR2 SYDVKM. The junction had 7 bases not matched to a gene; V was cut back by 7 bases and J by 1 base. The CDR3 runs 15 residues. Here the CDR3 DNA reads TGTGCCAGCATCGACTGGGGACAGGGGTCCTACGAGCAGTACTTC. Its translation is CASIDWGQGSYEQYF.

This clone was seen only a few times. The chain employs TRBV19 and TRBJ2-3; no clear D gene. V was pared by 2 bases and J by 2 bases, with 8 bases between. This CDR3 spans 14 amino acids. CDR1 is LNHDA and CDR2 is SQIVND in the germline V gene (reference sequence). CDR3 in DNA: TGTGCCAGTAGTATAAGAGGTTACACAGATACGCAGTATTTT. This gives the protein CASSIRGYTDTQYF. Looking up the rest from reference TRBV19 and TRBJ2-3 gives the full variable domain: DGGITQSPKYLFRKEGQNVTLSCEQNLNHDAMYWYRQDPGQGLRLIYYSQIVNDFQKGDIAEGYSVSREKKESFPLTVTSAQKNPTAFYLCASSIRGYTDTQYFGPGTRLTVL.

This clone was seen a few times. The V gene is TRBV5-4, the J gene TRBJ1-2; D ambiguous. The CDR3 is 14 amino acids. Trimming stripped 1 base from V and 6 bases from J, with 13 bases between. Germline lookup yields CDR1 SGHNT and CDR2 YYREEE (reference sequence). The CDR3 DNA is TGTGCCAGCAGCTTGTGGGAGATACCTCATGGCTACACCTTC. The encoded protein is CASSLWEIPHGYTF.

The chain is built from TRBV30 and TRBJ1-5; D is perhaps TRBD1 (6 bases). V was cut by 0 bases and J by 6 bases, with 9 bases left in between. This CDR3 contains 13 residues. Germline CDR1 reads GTSNPN; CDR2 reads SVGIG (reference sequence). The CDR3 region is CAWSVDRVQPQHF. For the CDR3, the DNA is TGTGCCTGGAGTGTGGACAGAGTTCAGCCCCAGCATTTT. Full variable domain (remainder filled in from reference TRBV30 and TRBJ1-5): SQTIHQWPATLVQPVGSPLSLECTVEGTSNPNLYWYRQAAGRGLQLLFYSVGIGQISSEVPQNLSASRPQDRQFILSSKKLLLSDSGFYLCAWSVDRVQPQHFGDGTRLSIL.

The gene calls are TRBV7-8 and TRBJ2-3; tentative D call: TRBD1 (6 bases). In germline, CDR1 is SGHVS, CDR2 FQNEAQ. The CDR3 contains 13 residues. Trimming removed 5 bases at V and 7 bases at J, with 13 bases between. The CDR3 protein is CASSIGQTNTQYF. Written as DNA, the CDR3 is TGTGCCAGCAGCATTGGACAGACCAATACGCAGTATTTT.

Worth noting for this clone: Within the sample, other DNA sequences also encode this same CDR3. The chain joins TRBV18 to TRBJ2-1, with 10 bases aligning to TRBD2. The CDR3 is 15 residues long. Trimming cost V 3 bases and J 2 bases; bases outside gene matches: 1. Germline CDR1 is KGHSH and CDR2 is LQKENI. The chain's CDR3 is CASSPTSGTYNEQFF. DNA of the CDR3: TGTGCCAGCTCACCCACTAGCGGGACCTACAATGAGCAGTTCTTC.

This rearrangement joins TRBV4-3 to TRBJ2-5, with 7 bases lining up with TRBD1. CDR3 length: 14 amino acids. CDR1 is LGHNA, CDR2 YSLEER, per germline. The V and J ends lost 4 bases and 5 bases, in that order; junction bases with no gene match: 7. CDR3 residues: CASSPDRARETQYF. The DNA of the CDR3 is TGCGCCAGCAGCCCAGACAGGGCTCGCGAGACCCAGTACTTC.

This clone was observed a few times. This chain uses TRBV15 with TRBJ1-2, with D possibly matching TRBD1 (6 bases). With 11 bases removed from V and 4 bases from J, the gap between germline ends came to 11 bases. The germline CDR1 and CDR2 sequences are LNHNV and YYDKDF (reference sequence). This CDR3 region has 11 residues. The DNA for the CDR3 is TGTGCCGCGCAGGGGAGCTATGGCTACACCTTC. This codes for CAAQGSYGYTF. Supplemented by reference TRBV15 and TRBJ1-2, the full variable domain reads DAMVIQNPRYQVTQFGKPVTLSCSQTLNHNVMYWYQQKSSQAPKLLFHYYDKDFNNEADTPDNFQSRRPNTSFCFLDIRSPGLGDTAMYLCAAQGSYGYTFGSGTRLTVV.

This clone appeared many times. V is TRBV4-3 and J is TRBJ2-1, with 10 positions matching TRBD2. In germline, CDR1 is LGHNA, CDR2 YSLEER. The ends lost 5 bases at V and 4 bases at J; junction bases unmatched: 5. The CDR3 sequence is 15 residues long. CDR3 sequence: CASSFSGGAYNEQFF. The CDR3 bases are TGCGCCAGCAGCTTCAGCGGGGGGGCTTACAATGAGCAGTTCTTC.

The genes are TRBV5-1 and TRBJ2-7, with TRBD1 identical over 10 bases. CDR3 length equals 16 residues. Per germline, CDR1 SGHRS and CDR2 YFSETQ. The J segment lost 3 bases and the V segment lost 2 bases, leaving 8 bases of the junction unmatched. CDR3 sequence (DNA): TGCGCCAGCAGCTTCGCCCAGGGACAGGGGAGCTACGAGCAGTACTTC. It translates to CASSFAQGQGSYEQYF.

This chain uses TRBV5-1 with TRBJ1-6, with a tentative D call TRBD1 (6 bases). V shed 3 bases and J shed 9 bases, with 13 bases lying between them. This CDR3 region has 14 residues. Germline V CDR1 and CDR2: SGHRS, YFSETQ. As DNA, the CDR3 is TGCGCCAGCAGCTCGGACCAGGGGTCTTCACCCCTCCACTTT. Translation: CASSSDQGSSPLHF. Full variable domain (remainder filled in from reference TRBV5-1 and TRBJ1-6): KAGVTQTPRYLIKTRGQQVTLSCSPISGHRSVSWYQQTPGQGLQFLFEYFSETQRNKGNFPGRFSGRQFSNSRSEMNVSTLELGDSALYLCASSSDQGSSPLHFGNGTRLTVT.

This clone occurred a few times. The V call is TRBV15, the J call TRBJ1-5; possible D gene TRBD1, 6 bases. The germline gives CDR1 LNHNV, CDR2 YYDKDF (reference sequence). The CDR3 is made up of 14 amino acids. Trimming stripped 3 bases from V and 2 bases from J, with 8 bases between. Here the CDR3 reads CATSRDRGNQPQHF. As DNA, the CDR3 is TGTGCCACCAGCAGGGACAGAGGCAATCAGCCCCAGCATTTT.